The rows below give T cell receptor beta chains drawn from one sample of a study of cytomegalovirus exposure and HLA in healthy donors. Only in-frame clones appear in the TCRdb table, and some are missing; sequencing was by immunoSEQ multiplex PCR. Among 120,000 or so clones listed, around 86% were seen once. Sequencing was performed on PBMCs. All receptors come from a woman aged 18-35 years in good health and CMV-seronegative. CDR3s include the opening cysteine and the closing phenylalanine or tryptophan. A D gene is named only where the DNA matches it firmly. Size tells how often a clone was seen (once, few, many) or the class of an expanded clone, and some rows leave it out.

D: TRBD2; V: TRBV5-1; J: TRBJ2-5; size: .; DNA: TGCGCCAGCAATGGGGGACTAGCGGGAGAAGAGACCCAGTACTTC; CDR3: CASNGGLAGEETQYF
D: .; V: TRBV14; J: TRBJ1-4; size: .; DNA: TGTGCCAGCAGCCAAGTAGGAGGCTGGCTGTTTTTT; CDR3: CASSQVGGWLFF
D: TRBD1; V: TRBV11-3; J: TRBJ1-2; size: .; DNA: TGTGCCAGCAGCTTAGATCGGACAGGGGAATATGGCTACACCTTC; CDR3: CASSLDRTGEYGYTF
D: .; V: TRBV4-1; J: TRBJ2-2; size: .; DNA: TGCGCCAGCAGCCAAGACTGGGTCGGGATGAACACCGGGGAGCTGTTTTTT; CDR3: CASSQDWVGMNTGELFF
D: .; V: TRBV7-2; J: TRBJ2-1; size: few; DNA: TGTGCCAGCAGCTTAGGGGCTAGCGCCTACAATGAGCAGTTCTTC; CDR3: CASSLGASAYNEQFF
D: .; V: TRBV7-2; J: TRBJ1-4; size: .; DNA: TGTGCCAGCAGCTTAGGGGCAATTGTAAATAATGAAAAACTGTTTTTT; CDR3: CASSLGAIVNNEKLFF
D: TRBD1; V: TRBV28; J: TRBJ1-1; size: .; DNA: TGTGCCAGCAGTCCGACAGGGGGAAAAACTGAAGCTTTCTTT; CDR3: CASSPTGGKTEAFF
D: TRBD1; V: TRBV6-5; J: TRBJ2-7; size: .; DNA: TGTGCCAGCAGCTTTGGACAGGGTCTGTCCTACGAGCAGTACTTC; CDR3: CASSFGQGLSYEQYF
D: TRBD1; V: TRBV11-3; J: TRBJ2-7; size: .; DNA: TGTGCCAGCAGCTTGACCACGGGACAGGCCTACGAGCAGTACTTC; CDR3: CASSLTTGQAYEQYF
D: .; V: TRBV7-3; J: TRBJ2-3; size: .; DNA: TGTGCCAGCAGCTTAACGTATGCCTACACAGATACGCAGTATTTT; CDR3: CASSLTYAYTDTQYF
D: TRBD2; V: TRBV5-4; J: TRBJ2-3; size: .; DNA: TGTGCCAGCAGCCCCCCGGGACTAGCGGGCCGCGTGGGCACAGATACGCAGTATTTT; CDR3: CASSPPGLAGRVGTDTQYF
D: .; V: TRBV5-4; J: TRBJ2-1; size: .; DNA: TGTGCCAGCACTCTTTCGAGTCATTCCTACAATGAGCAGTTCTTC; CDR3: CASTLSSHSYNEQFF
D: TRBD2; V: TRBV7-9; J: TRBJ2-1; size: .; DNA: TGTGCCAGCAGCTTCGTCGGGGGGGACTCTTTAAGCTCCTACAATGAGCAGTTCTTC; CDR3: CASSFVGGDSLSSYNEQFF
D: .; V: TRBV12-2; J: TRBJ1-1; size: .; DNA: TGTGCAAGTCGCTTGAAGCTTGAAGCTTTCTTT; CDR3: CASRLKLEAFF
D: TRBD1; V: TRBV5-1; J: TRBJ1-2; size: .; DNA: TGCGCCAGCAGCTTGGGCGGGACAGGGATCTATGGCTACACCTTC; CDR3: CASSLGGTGIYGYTF
D: TRBD2; V: TRBV11-3; J: TRBJ2-3; size: .; DNA: TGTGCCAGCAGTCCGGGACTAGCGGGATCCCATACGCAGTATTTT; CDR3: CASSPGLAGSHTQYF
D: TRBD2; V: TRBV5-1; J: TRBJ2-7; size: .; DNA: TGCGCCAGCAGCGCTACTAGCGGGGGGACCTACGAGCAGTACTTC; CDR3: CASSATSGGTYEQYF
D: .; V: TRBV6-5; J: TRBJ2-2; size: once; DNA: TGTGCCAGCAGTGTACAGGGAACCGGGGAGCTGTTTTTT; CDR3: CASSVQGTGELFF
D: TRBD1; V: TRBV15; J: TRBJ1-2; size: .; DNA: TGTGCCACCAGCAGAGATTTGTCCAGGACAGGGGGCTATGGCTACACCTTC; CDR3: CATSRDLSRTGGYGYTF
D: .; V: TRBV23-1; J: TRBJ2-7; size: .; DNA: TGCGCCAGCAGTCAATCTCACAGTCACTTTGGCGAGCAGTACTTC; CDR3: CASSQSHSHFGEQYF
D: .; V: TRBV28; J: TRBJ1-1; size: .; DNA: TGTGCCAGCACCCTGAGCGGGGTCGCTGAAGCTTTCTTT; CDR3: CASTLSGVAEAFF
D: TRBD1; V: TRBV27; J: TRBJ2-6; size: .; DNA: TGTGCCAGCAGTTTCTTAAGGGACAGGGGGCCCTCTGGGGCCAACGTCCTGACTTTC; CDR3: CASSFLRDRGPSGANVLTF
D: TRBD2; V: TRBV6-6; J: TRBJ2-7; size: .; DNA: TGTGCCAGCAGTCAGCTAGCGGGAGGGCAGGACGAGCAGTACTTC; CDR3: CASSQLAGGQDEQYF
D: TRBD2; V: TRBV28; J: TRBJ2-1; size: once; DNA: TGTGCCAGCAGTTTATTTAGCGGGAGACGGGGGCTCTCCTACAATGAGCAGTTCTTC; CDR3: CASSLFSGRRGLSYNEQFF
D: .; V: TRBV5-1; J: TRBJ1-5; size: .; DNA: TGCGCCAGCAGCTATAGAGGGGGAAGTCAGCCCCAGCATTTT; CDR3: CASSYRGGSQPQHF
D: .; V: TRBV19; J: TRBJ1-2; size: .; DNA: TGTGCCAGTAGTTCGGACAGTTCCTATGGCTACACCTTC; CDR3: CASSSDSSYGYTF
D: .; V: TRBV28; J: TRBJ1-3; size: .; DNA: TGTGCCAGCAGTTTAGGAGACACCATATATTTT; CDR3: CASSLGDTIYF
D: TRBD1; V: TRBV30; J: TRBJ2-2; size: .; DNA: TGTGCCTGGAGTGTGGGGACAGGATACACCGGGGAGCTGTTTTTT; CDR3: CAWSVGTGYTGELFF
D: TRBD1; V: TRBV16; J: TRBJ2-7; size: .; DNA: TGTGCCAGCAGCCAATTATCGGGACAGGGCTACGAGCAGTACTTC; CDR3: CASSQLSGQGYEQYF
D: TRBD2; V: TRBV7-8; J: TRBJ2-1; size: once; DNA: TGTGCCAGCAGCGCGCGGACTAGCGGGAGTAGGGCCAATGAGCAGTTCTTC; CDR3: CASSARTSGSRANEQFF
D: TRBD2; V: TRBV29-1; J: TRBJ2-3; size: .; DNA: TGCAGCGTTGAGGGACTAGCGGAGATCACAGATACGCAGTATTTT; CDR3: CSVEGLAEITDTQYF
D: .; V: TRBV2; J: TRBJ2-3; size: .; DNA: TGCGCCAGTGAAAGGCGGGAAGGGGCAGATACGCAGTATTTT; CDR3: CASERREGADTQYF